This T cell receptor beta chain was profiled in a study of T cells after yellow fever vaccination. General study results and limits: One caveat is that FACS-sorted repertoires could contain abundant clonotypes contaminating from the bulk population.

Worth noting for this clonotype: Its antigen is as yet unknown.

Making TCR cDNA involved 5'RACE template switching, which added UMIs and a universal primer site. TCRdb re-called the 5' RACE reads through MiXCR, storing one row per CDR3 protein. The table lists under 550,000 distinct CDR3 sequences, 21% of them singletons. V shed 2 bases and J 9 bases; nucleotides not matched to a gene: 11. Germline V gives CDR1 ENHRY, CDR2 SYGVKD. This CDR3 is 16 amino acids long. The source was PBMCs, collected around 3 weeks after the first yellow fever vaccination. The chain uses TRBV10-3 and TRBJ2-2; 8 bases line up with TRBD1. The sequence came from a man between 18 and 35 years old who received the YFV17D yellow fever vaccine. CDR3 amino acids: CAISEKGQALDRELFF. The CDR3, as DNA: TGTGCCATCAGTGAGAAGGGACAGGCACTCGACCGGGAGCTGTTTTTT.